What follows is one T cell receptor (beta chain) and its context. Its antigen is as yet unknown. Using the 5' RACE reads, TCRdb records one entry per CDR3 protein without DNA. This repertoire includes fewer than 550,000 distinct CDR3 sequences. This sample stems from a study of monozygotic twins with inflammatory bowel disease. Germline values: CDR1 DFQATT, CDR2 SNEGSKA (reference sequence). The CDR3 covers 14 residues. General observations from the study: The data offered no way to tell different T cell subtypes apart.

The genes are TRBV20-1 and TRBJ1-1; TCRdb's D gene call, TRBD1, goes unchecked for lack of DNA. The source is a human donor with ulcerative colitis or Crohn's disease, or a healthy co-twin of an affected twin (not recorded which). The specimen was blood. The CDR3 protein is CSARAPQGNTEAFF.